This entry lists 26 T cell receptor beta chains sequenced from one sample in a study of cytotoxic CD8 clonotypes in ibrutinib-treated CLL. Here immunoSEQ multiplex PCR was the method, and the copy in TCRdb shows in-frame clones only, minus some. The table includes some 130,000 clones, around four fifths detected once. The sample here was PBMCs, taken after 24 months of ibrutinib treatment. These receptors all stem from a human donor with chronic lymphocytic leukemia.

J is TRBJ1-2 and V is TRBV5-4; tentative D call: TRBD1 (5 bases). V shed 0 bases and J shed 4 bases, with 16 bases lying between them. Germline CDR1 and CDR2: SGHNT and YYREEE (reference sequence). The CDR3 runs 16 residues. The CDR3 reads CASSLAIWGMGYGYTF. Here the CDR3 DNA reads TGTGCCAGCAGCTTGGCCATCTGGGGGATGGGCTATGGCTACACCTTC.

This rearrangement joins TRBV11-2 to TRBJ1-5; 9 bases are shared with TRBD1. V was pared by 2 bases and J by 7 bases, with 6 bases of the junction left unmatched. The CDR3 is 15 residues long. Germline V lookup: CDR1 SGHAT, CDR2 FQNNGV. In nucleotides, the CDR3 is TGTGCCAGCAGCTTAAGTGATACAGGGGGCCAGCCCCAGCATTTT. Its translation is CASSLSDTGGQPQHF.

This chain links TRBV4-3 with TRBJ2-1; 7 nucleotides line up with TRBD1. V shed 0 bases, J shed 12 bases, and the junction held 8 bases outside the gene matches. CDR1 is LGHNA and CDR2 is YSLEER in the germline V gene. CDR3 size: 14 residues. The CDR3 region is CASSQDRGRSRQFF. The DNA of the CDR3 is TGCGCCAGCAGCCAAGATAGGGGGCGCAGCAGGCAGTTCTTC.

V is TRBV19 and J is TRBJ2-2; 8 nucleotides agree with TRBD1. Germline trimming cut 7 bases from V and 7 bases from J; bases unmatched to any gene: 14. CDR1 is LNHDA, CDR2 SQIVND, per germline (reference sequence). The CDR3 is 16 amino acids. The CDR3 is CASINGQGAGNGELFF. The CDR3 DNA sequence: TGTGCCAGTATAAATGGGCAGGGGGCCGGCAACGGGGAGCTGTTTTTT.

The CDR3 DNA reads TGTGCCAGCAGTTTACCGGACTTGACCTACGAGCAGTACTTC. It specifies CASSLPDLTYEQYF. V is TRBV28 and J is TRBJ2-7, with a possible D match to TRBD2 (5 bases). This CDR3 has 14 amino acids. CDR1 MDHEN and CDR2 SYDVKM come from the germline V gene. V was trimmed by 2 bases and J by 2 bases, leaving 10 bases between them. Based on the CDR3 plus reference TRBV28 and TRBJ2-7, the full variable domain is DVKVTQSSRYLVKRTGEKVFLECVQDMDHENMFWYRQDPGLGLRLIYFSYDVKMKEKGDIPEGYSVSREKKERFSLILESASTNQTSMYLCASSLPDLTYEQYFGPGTRLTVT.

The V gene is TRBV7-9, the J gene TRBJ2-5; 7 bases match TRBD1. CDR1 is SEHNR and CDR2 is FQNEAQ in the germline V gene (reference sequence). CDR3 length: 14 amino acids. V lost 7 bases to trimming and J lost 1 base; unmatched junction nucleotides: 6. The CDR3, as DNA: TGTGCCAGCACCCCGGACAGGTTCCAAGAGACCCAGTACTTC. This encodes CASTPDRFQETQYF.

The chain combines TRBV2 with TRBJ1-1, with no clear D. V shed 3 bases and J shed 0 bases, with 5 bases lying between them. This CDR3 comprises 13 residues. The germline gives CDR1 SNHLY, CDR2 FYNNEI. DNA of the CDR3: TGTGCCAGCAGTGAGGGAATGAACACTGAAGCTTTCTTT. This encodes CASSEGMNTEAFF.

The V and J genes are TRBV19 and TRBJ1-1, with D unresolved. CDR3 length equals 11 residues. CDR1 and CDR2 from the germline V gene are LNHDA and SQIVND (reference sequence). Trimming took off 5 bases at V and 5 bases at J, with 6 bases between the two ends. CDR3 sequence: CASSLTTEAFF. The CDR3 DNA reads TGTGCCAGTAGTTTGACTACTGAAGCTTTCTTT. Supplemented by reference TRBV19 and TRBJ1-1, the full variable domain reads DGGITQSPKYLFRKEGQNVTLSCEQNLNHDAMYWYRQDPGQGLRLIYYSQIVNDFQKGDIAEGYSVSREKKESFPLTVTSAQKNPTAFYLCASSLTTEAFFGQGTRLTVV.

This chain joins TRBV4-2 and TRBJ1-4, with 11 bases matching TRBD1. The germline gives CDR1 LGHNA, CDR2 YNFKEQ. The ends lost 3 bases at V and 7 bases at J; junction bases unmatched: 7. This CDR3 region has 16 residues. CDR3 amino acids: CASSQGTGQGVEKLFF. CDR3 DNA sequence: TGTGCCAGCAGCCAGGGAACGGGACAGGGGGTTGAAAAACTGTTTTTT.

CDR3 coding DNA: TGTGCCAGCAGCTTAGAGGCTGCAGGTACTTATTCACCCCTCCACTTT. Translating it yields CASSLEAAGTYSPLHF. This chain joins TRBV7-2 and TRBJ1-6; D gene uncertain. Germline CDR1 SGHTA, CDR2 FQGNSA. V gave up 1 base and J gave up 8 bases, with 15 bases separating them. The CDR3 is 16 amino acids.

The rearrangement uses TRBV6-5 and TRBJ1-4; D is unresolved. This CDR3 region has 15 residues. CDR1 MNHEY and CDR2 SVGAGI come from the germline V gene. V shed 5 bases and J shed 8 bases, with 18 bases lying between them. CDR3 amino acids: CASSARTGGREKLFF. The CDR3, as DNA: TGTGCCAGCAGTGCCCGGACGGGCGGTCGCGAAAAACTGTTTTTT.

The chain has TRBV10-3 and TRBJ1-1; D is perhaps TRBD1 (5 bases). Between the trimmed V and J ends, which lost 10 bases and 6 bases, there was a span of 27 bases. Germline lookup yields CDR1 ENHRY and CDR2 SYGVKD. The CDR3 totals 16 residues. This CDR3 is CATHRKIKTGSPEAFF. The CDR3 DNA sequence: TGTGCCACCCACCGTAAGATAAAAACAGGCTCCCCTGAAGCTTTCTTT.

CDR3: CASSLVGDSPLHF. In DNA, the CDR3 is TGTGCCAGCAGCTTGGTTGGAGACTCGCCCCTCCACTTT. The chain has TRBV5-4 and TRBJ1-6; D is undetermined. Germline values: CDR1 SGHNT, CDR2 YYREEE (reference sequence). The CDR3 contains 13 residues. Trimming stripped 0 bases from V and 13 bases from J, with 11 bases between.

The chain employs TRBV9 and TRBJ1-6; TRBD1 might be the D (6 bases). CDR1 SGDLS and CDR2 YYNGEE come from the germline V gene. Trimming left V 3 bases short and J 4 bases short, with 14 bases between. There are 16 residues in the CDR3. The CDR3 protein is CASSEQGRSYNSPLHF. The CDR3 DNA reads as TGTGCCAGCAGCGAACAGGGCAGGTCTTATAATTCACCCCTCCACTTT.

This chain uses TRBV19 with TRBJ2-5; D remains unclear. The germline gives CDR1 LNHDA, CDR2 SQIVND (reference sequence). Trimming took off 7 bases at V and 4 bases at J, with 10 bases between the two ends. The CDR3 runs to 12 residues. The DNA for the CDR3 is TGTGCCAGTACCGAAAACGGAGAGACCCAGTACTTC. It is translated as CASTENGETQYF.

The chain joins TRBV5-4 to TRBJ1-2; tentative D call: TRBD1 (5 bases). This CDR3 spans 14 amino acids. Looked up from germline, CDR1 is SGHNT and CDR2 is YYREEE (reference sequence). V lost 1 base and J lost 4, with 11 bases in between. The CDR3 region is CASSLSRGGYGYTF. The CDR3 region has the DNA TGTGCCAGCAGCTTGTCGAGGGGCGGCTATGGCTACACCTTC.

V usage is TRBV10-1 and J usage is TRBJ2-2; D possibly corresponds to TRBD2 (5 bases). V was shortened by 4 bases and J by 6 bases, with 6 bases between the two germline ends. CDR1 and CDR2 from the germline V gene are WNHNN and SYGVQD (reference sequence). The length of the CDR3 is 12 residues. The CDR3 reads CASSGGPGELFF. The CDR3 DNA reads as TGCGCCAGCAGTGGAGGGCCCGGGGAGCTGTTTTTT.

V is TRBV19 and J is TRBJ2-2; TRBD1 matches 10 bases. The CDR3 consists of 15 residues. In germline, CDR1 is LNHDA, CDR2 SQIVND (reference sequence). Trimming took 5 bases from V and 6 from J; bases not matched to a gene: 6. The CDR3 here is CASSAWDRGSGELFF. In DNA form, the CDR3 reads TGTGCCAGTAGTGCATGGGACAGGGGTTCCGGGGAGCTGTTTTTT.

The rearrangement links TRBV6-6 to TRBJ2-1; D possibly matches TRBD1 or TRBD2 (6 bases each). Trimming took off 10 bases at V and 10 bases at J, with 23 bases between the two ends. The CDR3 consists of 14 residues. CDR1 and CDR2 from the germline V gene are MNHNY and SVGAGI (reference sequence). CDR3 region: CATKAGQIIGEQFF. The CDR3 bases are TGTGCCACCAAGGCGGGACAAATAATTGGGGAGCAGTTCTTC.

The chain has TRBV9 and TRBJ1-3; maybe TRBD1 (5 bases). Per the germline V gene, CDR1 is SGDLS and CDR2 is YYNGEE. The CDR3 contains 16 residues. The V end was cut by 3 bases, the J end by 2 bases, with 15 bases between. The CDR3 protein is CASSAVTGVAGNTIYF. The CDR3, as DNA: TGTGCCAGCAGCGCCGTCACGGGGGTAGCTGGAAACACCATATATTTT.

The rearrangement links TRBV9 to TRBJ1-2; TRBD1 matches at 7 bases. Looked up from germline, CDR1 is SGDLS and CDR2 is YYNGEE. The junction had 0 bases not matched to a gene; V was cut back by 3 bases and J by 4 bases. The CDR3 sequence is 12 residues long. CDR3 region: CASSGDSYGYTF. The CDR3 DNA follows: TGTGCCAGCAGCGGGGACAGCTATGGCTACACCTTC.

This clone was observed a single time. The CDR3 spells CASSRGAKDQPQHF. The CDR3 coding sequence is TGTGCCAGTAGTCGAGGTGCAAAGGATCAGCCCCAGCATTTT. The V and J genes are TRBV19 and TRBJ1-5, with unresolved D. Trimming took off 5 bases at V and 5 bases at J, with 13 bases between the two ends. The CDR3 length is 14 residues. CDR1 and CDR2 from the germline V gene are LNHDA and SQIVND (reference sequence).

The gene calls are TRBV19 and TRBJ1-2, with D perhaps TRBD1 (6 bases). CDR1 LNHDA and CDR2 SQIVND come from the germline V gene (reference sequence). V was pared by 2 bases and J by 5 bases, with 9 bases between. The CDR3 loop spans 13 amino acids. CDR3 DNA: TGTGCCAGTAGTATACCGGGACATTATGGCTACACCTTC. Residues: CASSIPGHYGYTF.

The chain uses TRBV19 and TRBJ1-6; TRBD1 might be the D (6 bases). Germline CDR1 reads LNHDA; CDR2 reads SQIVND (reference sequence). This CDR3 comprises 15 residues. The ends were cut back, 3 bases at V and 5 bases at J, with 11 bases in the middle. DNA for the CDR3: TGTGCCAGTAGTATGGGAGGGGACAATAATTCACCCCTCCACTTT. Translating gives CASSMGGDNNSPLHF.

On this clone: The junction departs from the called germline gene at one end, perhaps through a read error. The V call is TRBV28, the J call TRBJ2-7; the D gene could be TRBD1 or TRBD2 (5 bases each). The CDR3 is 12 amino acids. Germline V gene sequence: CDR1 MDHEN, CDR2 SYDVKM. The CDR3 DNA sequence: TGTGCCGGCAGTTTGGGGGTGGGCGAGCAGTACTTC. This sequence encodes CAGSLGVGEQYF.

This clone was picked up a small number of times. The chain carries TRBV10-1 and TRBJ1-6; possible D gene TRBD1, 6 bases. Germline V gene lookup returns CDR1 WNHNN and CDR2 SYGVQD (reference sequence). This CDR3 has 18 residues. The V end was cut by 5 bases, the J end by 0 bases, with 17 bases between. CDR3 region: CASSTDSDYGSYNSPLHF. The CDR3 bases are TGCGCCAGCAGTACGGACAGCGACTACGGCTCCTATAATTCACCCCTCCACTTT.